The next 11 T cell receptor beta chains were all read from a single sample in a study of cytomegalovirus exposure and HLA in healthy donors. The study ran its PCR with 60 Vbeta and 13 Jbeta primers. Repertoires were generated with immunoSEQ multiplex PCR, while TCRdb's copy carries only in-frame clones and drops some. This sample has 150,000 or so clones, with around 75% found just once. Sequences were obtained from PBMCs. These receptors came from a man in his late teens or twenties in good health and CMV-seropositive.

The chain combines TRBV18 with TRBJ2-1, with TRBD2 matching over 8 bases. The CDR3 has 15 amino acids. After removal of 3 bases from V and 7 bases from J, the junction contained 8 bases not matched to a gene. Per germline, CDR1 KGHSH and CDR2 LQKENI. This CDR3 is CASSPNLLADNEQFF. In DNA, the CDR3 is TGTGCCAGCTCACCCAATTTACTAGCGGATAATGAGCAGTTCTTC.

The chain recombines TRBV7-9 with TRBJ2-6; D is unclear. Germline CDR1 is SEHNR and CDR2 is FQNEAQ (reference sequence). V was shortened by 10 bases and J by 0 bases, with 7 bases between the two germline ends. CDR3 length: 13 residues. CDR3 bases: TGTGCCACCGCGAGCTCTGGGGCCAACGTCCTGACTTTC. It yields the protein CATASSGANVLTF. Full variable domain (outside the CDR3, taken from reference TRBV7-9 and TRBJ2-6): DTGVSQNPRHKITKRGQNVTFRCDPISEHNRLYWYRQTLGQGPEFLTYFQNEAQLEKSRLLSDRFSAERPKGSFSTLEIQRTEQGDSAMYLCATASSGANVLTFGAGSRLTVL.

The chain links TRBV2 to TRBJ1-2; a possible D gene is TRBD1 (5 bases). Germline V gives CDR1 SNHLY, CDR2 FYNNEI. The CDR3 totals 14 residues. V shed 6 bases and J shed 5 bases, with 16 bases lying between them. The CDR3 spells CASSRQQPRYGYTF. For the CDR3, the DNA is TGTGCCAGCAGCCGACAGCAACCTCGGTATGGCTACACCTTC.

The V call is TRBV28, the J call TRBJ2-1; 8 nucleotides match TRBD1. J lost 2 bases, V lost 2 bases, and 5 bases had no gene match. The CDR3 has 16 amino acids. From germline, CDR1 is MDHEN and CDR2 SYDVKM. The CDR3 DNA reads TGTGCCAGCAGTTTAGGGCAGGGGGCGACCTACAATGAGCAGTTCTTC. It specifies CASSLGQGATYNEQFF.

This clone has a single count. J is TRBJ2-7 and V is TRBV5-1; TRBD1 might be the D (5 bases). Germline V CDR1 and CDR2: SGHRS, YFSETQ. V lost 4 bases, J lost 0 bases, and 14 bases lay in between. The CDR3 totals 15 residues. The CDR3 loop is CASSPMGRSSYEQYF. In nucleotides, the CDR3 is TGCGCCAGCAGCCCGATGGGGCGGAGCTCCTACGAGCAGTACTTC.

The rearrangement uses TRBV5-1 and TRBJ1-2, with 8 positions matching TRBD1. The CDR3 is 17 residues long. Losses at the gene ends were 2 bases for V and 4 bases for J; bases not matched to a gene: 13. The germline CDR1 and CDR2 sequences are SGHRS and YFSETQ. Here the CDR3 reads CASSFTLDRGSRYGYTF. Written as DNA, the CDR3 is TGCGCCAGCAGCTTCACGCTCGACAGGGGTTCCCGCTATGGCTACACCTTC.

The rearrangement joins TRBV28 to TRBJ2-5; 8 bases map to TRBD2. Germline V gene sequence: CDR1 MDHEN, CDR2 SYDVKM. V lost 6 bases to trimming and J lost 5 bases; unmatched junction nucleotides: 8. The CDR3 sequence is 14 residues long. The CDR3 is CASSPGTSGETQYF. The CDR3 DNA reads TGTGCCAGCAGCCCCGGGACTAGTGGGGAGACCCAGTACTTC. Complete variable domain (other parts from reference TRBV28 and TRBJ2-5): DVKVTQSSRYLVKRTGEKVFLECVQDMDHENMFWYRQDPGLGLRLIYFSYDVKMKEKGDIPEGYSVSREKKERFSLILESASTNQTSMYLCASSPGTSGETQYFGPGTRLLVL.

This chain connects TRBV28 to TRBJ2-3, with TRBD2 identical over 10 bases. Unmatched junction bases numbered 6, after V lost 6 bases and J lost 3 bases. Germline loops: CDR1 MDHEN, CDR2 SYDVKM. The CDR3 length is 15 residues. CDR3 loop: CASSLAGGGTDTQYF. CDR3 sequence (DNA): TGTGCCAGCAGCTTAGCGGGAGGAGGGACAGATACGCAGTATTTT.

The table lists this clone with a count of one. V gene TRBV27 combines with J gene TRBJ2-2; possibly TRBD1 for D (5 bases). The V and J ends lost 7 bases and 6 bases respectively, with 9 bases between them. There are 12 residues in the CDR3. The germline V gene has CDR1 MNHEY and CDR2 SMNVEV (reference sequence). CDR3 region: CASTQGAGELFF. CDR3 nucleotide sequence: TGTGCCAGCACCCAAGGGGCCGGGGAGCTGTTTTTT.

The gene calls are TRBV28 and TRBJ2-1; 7 bases fit TRBD2. V shed 5 bases and J 6 bases; nucleotides not matched to a gene: 7. The CDR3 is made up of 14 amino acids. CDR1 MDHEN and CDR2 SYDVKM come from the germline V gene. CDR3 nucleotide sequence: TGTGCCAGCAGTCCCAGGCGGGAGACCAATGAGCAGTTCTTC. This translates into CASSPRRETNEQFF.

The chain recombines TRBV28 with TRBJ2-7; 8 bases are a match to TRBD2. Germline V gene lookup returns CDR1 MDHEN and CDR2 SYDVKM. Germline trimming cut 9 bases from V and 9 bases from J; bases unmatched to any gene: 13. The CDR3 spans 13 residues. CDR3 coding DNA: TGTGCCAGTCTTTTCGGGACTAGGGGCGGGCAGTACTTC. Translated, it gives CASLFGTRGGQYF.